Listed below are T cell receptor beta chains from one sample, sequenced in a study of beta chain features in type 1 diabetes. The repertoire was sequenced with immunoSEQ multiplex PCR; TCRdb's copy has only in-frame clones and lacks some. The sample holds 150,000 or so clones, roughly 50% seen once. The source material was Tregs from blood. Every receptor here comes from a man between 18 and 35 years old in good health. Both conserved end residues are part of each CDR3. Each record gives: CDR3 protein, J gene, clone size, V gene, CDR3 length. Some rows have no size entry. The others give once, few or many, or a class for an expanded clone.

CDR3aa: CASSPRTGLGYGYTF
j_gene: TRBJ1-2
abundance: .
v_gene: TRBV7-8
len: 15

CDR3aa: CASSFLAGASYEQYF
j_gene: TRBJ2-7
abundance: .
v_gene: TRBV7-9
len: 15

CDR3aa: CASSSRTSGRTDTQYF
j_gene: TRBJ2-3
abundance: .
v_gene: TRBV7-2
len: 16

CDR3aa: CASSPHGQGLGQPQHF
j_gene: TRBJ1-5
abundance: .
v_gene: TRBV19
len: 16

CDR3aa: CASSPGGGHHEQYF
j_gene: TRBJ2-7
abundance: .
v_gene: TRBV11-2
len: 14

CDR3aa: CASSLPGQPQHF
j_gene: TRBJ1-5
abundance: .
v_gene: TRBV7-9
len: 12

CDR3aa: CASSSRVAGELFF
j_gene: TRBJ2-2
abundance: .
v_gene: TRBV27
len: 13

CDR3aa: CASSFKRLAVYEQYF
j_gene: TRBJ2-7
abundance: .
v_gene: TRBV7-2
len: 15

CDR3aa: CASLGVRAFF
j_gene: TRBJ1-1
abundance: few
v_gene: TRBV23-1
len: 10

CDR3aa: CASSQDRLNTEAFF
j_gene: TRBJ1-1
abundance: few
v_gene: TRBV6-5
len: 14

CDR3aa: CACSSSEIGGYTF
j_gene: TRBJ1-2
abundance: few
v_gene: TRBV9
len: 13

CDR3aa: CASSLTTTNEKLFF
j_gene: TRBJ1-4
abundance: few
v_gene: TRBV11-2
len: 14

CDR3aa: CASSPGLRSEAFF
j_gene: TRBJ1-1
abundance: .
v_gene: TRBV7-8
len: 13

CDR3aa: CASRPTSWGLADSTDTQYF
j_gene: TRBJ2-3
abundance: .
v_gene: TRBV13
len: 19

CDR3aa: CSVASSYNEQFF
j_gene: TRBJ2-1
abundance: .
v_gene: TRBV29-1
len: 12

CDR3aa: CASSRRLADTDTQYF
j_gene: TRBJ2-3
abundance: few
v_gene: TRBV7-2
len: 15

CDR3aa: CASSPRANYADTQYF
j_gene: TRBJ2-3
abundance: few
v_gene: TRBV9
len: 15

CDR3aa: CASSSGQYEQYF
j_gene: TRBJ2-7
abundance: .
v_gene: TRBV7-9
len: 12

CDR3aa: CASSLFRDRETAFF
j_gene: TRBJ1-1
abundance: .
v_gene: TRBV7-9
len: 14

CDR3aa: CASSPSDRETQYF
j_gene: TRBJ2-5
abundance: few
v_gene: TRBV28
len: 13

CDR3aa: CASSVGQIPSYYNEQFF
j_gene: TRBJ2-1
abundance: .
v_gene: TRBV9
len: 17

CDR3aa: CASSWGGRPADTQYF
j_gene: TRBJ2-3
abundance: few
v_gene: TRBV28
len: 15

CDR3aa: CASSLSIAGFDSDTQYF
j_gene: TRBJ2-3
abundance: .
v_gene: TRBV7-2
len: 17

CDR3aa: CATIRGLAGVWEQYF
j_gene: TRBJ2-7
abundance: few
v_gene: TRBV6-1
len: 15

CDR3aa: CASSWRVNQPQHF
j_gene: TRBJ1-5
abundance: .
v_gene: TRBV19
len: 13

CDR3aa: CASSSQGASGIDEQYF
j_gene: TRBJ2-7
abundance: .
v_gene: TRBV28
len: 16